This passage covers 20 T cell receptor beta chains from one sample sequenced in a study of cytomegalovirus exposure and HLA in healthy donors. The study ran its PCR with 60 Vbeta and 13 Jbeta primers. The assay was immunoSEQ multiplex PCR, and TCRdb's table has in-frame clones only and misses some. The sample contains under 200,000 clones, approximately 78% of which appear only once. The sequenced sample was PBMCs. These receptors came from a woman in her thirties or forties in good health and CMV-seronegative.

The genes are TRBV14 and TRBJ1-4, with 8 bases lining up with TRBD1. CDR1 is SGHDN and CDR2 is FVKESK in the germline V gene. The length of the CDR3 is 15 residues. The trim removed 0 bases at V and 7 bases at J, leaving 4 bases unmatched. The CDR3 DNA reads as TGTGCCAGCAGCCAAGATCCGGACAGGGCTGAAAAACTGTTTTTT. Translated, it gives CASSQDPDRAEKLFF.

The rearrangement links TRBV7-9 to TRBJ2-5; 7 bases fit TRBD1. This CDR3 is 14 amino acids long. Germline trimming cut 4 bases from V and 4 bases from J; bases unmatched to any gene: 6. Germline loops: CDR1 SEHNR, CDR2 FQNEAQ (reference sequence). In DNA, the CDR3 is TGTGCCAGCAGCTCCCGGACAGGTATAGAGACCCAGTACTTC. This codes for CASSSRTGIETQYF. The entire variable domain, with the rest obtained from reference TRBV7-9 and TRBJ2-5, is as follows: DTGVSQNPRHKITKRGQNVTFRCDPISEHNRLYWYRQTLGQGPEFLTYFQNEAQLEKSRLLSDRFSAERPKGSFSTLEIQRTEQGDSAMYLCASSSRTGIETQYFGPGTRLLVL.

In this sample, this clone turned up a few times. The V gene is TRBV12-5, the J gene TRBJ2-7, with 9 bases aligning to TRBD2. Germline V gene data show CDR1 as LGHNT and CDR2 as FRNRAP. V was pared by 2 bases and J by 3 bases, with 5 bases of the junction left unmatched. This CDR3 has 15 amino acids. CDR3 loop: CASGLIAGVVYEQYF. CDR3 nucleotides: TGTGCTAGTGGTTTGATAGCGGGGGTTGTCTACGAGCAGTACTTC.

This chain uses TRBV5-1 with TRBJ1-2; D remains unclear. The CDR3 is 15 amino acids. V lost 4 bases and J 2 bases, leaving 15 bases between the germline ends. Germline V CDR1 and CDR2: SGHRS, YFSETQ. The CDR3 coding sequence is TGCGCCAGCAGCGGTGGACCGGGAGAGAACTATGGCTACACCTTC. It codes for CASSGGPGENYGYTF. Full variable domain (rest looked up from reference TRBV5-1 and TRBJ1-2): KAGVTQTPRYLIKTRGQQVTLSCSPISGHRSVSWYQQTPGQGLQFLFEYFSETQRNKGNFPGRFSGRQFSNSRSEMNVSTLELGDSALYLCASSGGPGENYGYTFGSGTRLTVV.

The chain carries TRBV6-5 and TRBJ1-5; the D is unclear. Between the trimmed V and J ends, which lost 2 bases and 4 bases, there was a span of 9 bases. The CDR3 has 14 amino acids. Germline CDR1 is MNHEY and CDR2 is SVGAGI. The CDR3 sequence: CASSYGAGNQPQHF. The CDR3 nucleotides are TGTGCCAGCAGTTACGGCGCGGGGAATCAGCCCCAGCATTTT.

This clone was counted between two and nine times. The rearrangement uses TRBV5-6 and TRBJ1-1; TRBD1 matches at 7 bases. Germline CDR1 SGHDT, CDR2 YYEEEE. V dropped 7 bases and J dropped 0; count of bases not matched to a gene: 6. CDR3 length: 14 amino acids. This CDR3 is CASVRQGMNTEAFF. CDR3 sequence (DNA): TGTGCCAGCGTACGACAGGGCATGAACACTGAAGCTTTCTTT.

This clone was counted between two and nine times. The chain carries TRBV27 and TRBJ1-1, with 7 bases lining up with TRBD1. Germline V gives CDR1 MNHEY, CDR2 SMNVEV (reference sequence). The J segment lost 11 bases and the V segment lost 2 bases, leaving 11 bases of the junction unmatched. This CDR3 contains 14 residues. The CDR3 sequence is CASSLTWDRPSAFF. The CDR3 DNA is TGTGCCAGCAGTTTAACCTGGGACAGACCAAGCGCTTTCTTT.

The table lists this clone with a few counts. The CDR3 sequence is CASSVGGRGMNTEAFF. The DNA of the CDR3 is TGTGCCAGCAGTGTCGGAGGGAGGGGGATGAACACTGAAGCTTTCTTT. V is TRBV6-1 and J is TRBJ1-1; tentative D call: TRBD1 (6 bases). V dropped 4 bases and J dropped 0 bases, with 15 bases sitting between them. The germline CDR1 and CDR2 sequences are MNHNS and SASEGT. CDR3 size: 16 residues.

This clone was observed a single time. This chain joins TRBV5-1 and TRBJ1-1; D remains ambiguous. This CDR3 is 14 amino acids long. Trimming took 2 bases from V and 0 from J, leaving 8 bases between them. Germline loops: CDR1 SGHRS, CDR2 YFSETQ. The DNA for the CDR3 is TGCGCCAGCAGCTTCGATACGGTGAACACTGAAGCTTTCTTT. Its translation: CASSFDTVNTEAFF.

The V call is TRBV6-5, the J call TRBJ2-1; TRBD2 matches at 8 bases. The CDR3 has 15 residues. J gave up 7 bases and V 0 bases, and 5 bases lay outside the gene matches. The germline V gene encodes CDR1 MNHEY and CDR2 SVGAGI. The CDR3 DNA reads TGTGCCAGCAGTTACTCAGACCCGGGAGGGAATGAGCAGTTCTTC. Translated: CASSYSDPGGNEQFF.

This chain links TRBV7-3 with TRBJ2-2, with 10 bases lining up with TRBD2. The CDR3 totals 16 residues. Germline V gene lookup returns CDR1 SGHTA and CDR2 FQGTGA. J lost 1 base, V lost 5 bases, and 4 bases had no gene match. In DNA form, the CDR3 reads TGTGCCAGCAGCCTCAAGCGGGGGGGGAACACCGGGGAGCTGTTTTTT. Its protein product is CASSLKRGGNTGELFF.

This chain uses TRBV5-1 with TRBJ2-1, with 12 nucleotides matching TRBD2. Germline V gene lookup returns CDR1 SGHRS and CDR2 YFSETQ. V dropped 8 bases and J dropped 6; count of bases not matched to a gene: 6. The CDR3 extends over 14 amino acids. The chain's CDR3 is CASYLAGGINEQFF. DNA of the CDR3: TGCGCCAGTTACCTAGCGGGGGGGATCAATGAGCAGTTCTTC.

This clone was counted a single time. For the CDR3, the DNA is TGTGCCAGTAGTTTCGGGACAGGGGGTTCGGAGACCCAGTACTTC. This gives the protein CASSFGTGGSETQYF. V and J are TRBV19 and TRBJ2-5, with 11 bases identical to TRBD1. From germline, CDR1 is LNHDA and CDR2 SQIVND (reference sequence). The trim removed 5 bases at V and 5 bases at J, leaving 7 bases unmatched. This CDR3 contains 15 residues.

The rearrangement links TRBV19 to TRBJ2-2, with 8 bases aligning to TRBD1. V dropped 3 bases and J dropped 7; count of bases not matched to a gene: 4. Germline V gene lookup returns CDR1 LNHDA and CDR2 SQIVND (reference sequence). This CDR3 spans 14 amino acids. As DNA, the CDR3 is TGTGCCAGTAGTATTCAGGGGGCCGGCGGGGAGCTGTTTTTT. It specifies CASSIQGAGGELFF. The whole variable domain, filled in from reference TRBV19 and TRBJ2-2, reads DGGITQSPKYLFRKEGQNVTLSCEQNLNHDAMYWYRQDPGQGLRLIYYSQIVNDFQKGDIAEGYSVSREKKESFPLTVTSAQKNPTAFYLCASSIQGAGGELFFGEGSRLTVL.

The J gene is TRBJ2-1, the V gene TRBV27; D might be TRBD2 (6 bases). CDR3 length: 14 residues. V shed 8 bases and J shed 7 bases, with 18 bases lying between them. Germline values: CDR1 MNHEY, CDR2 SMNVEV (reference sequence). CDR3 bases: TGTGCCAGCTCCCGCGGGACCAGTGTAAATGAGCAGTTCTTC. It encodes CASSRGTSVNEQFF.

The chain recombines TRBV11-2 with TRBJ2-1; 9 bases line up with TRBD2. This CDR3 region has 16 residues. The junction had 9 bases not matched to a gene; V was cut back by 7 bases and J by 2 bases. Germline CDR1 SGHAT, CDR2 FQNNGV. CDR3 coding DNA: TGTGCCAGCACCATATGGGGCGGGGGGGCCTACAATGAGCAGTTCTTC. Translating gives CASTIWGGGAYNEQFF.

The rearrangement links TRBV6-5 to TRBJ2-7; 9 nucleotides match TRBD1. Germline CDR1 MNHEY, CDR2 SVGAGI. This CDR3 contains 15 residues. With 4 bases clipped from V and 4 bases from J, the junction kept 8 bases outside the gene matches. CDR3 amino acids: CASSSSGTGLYEQYF. CDR3 DNA sequence: TGTGCCAGCAGTTCCTCCGGGACAGGGTTGTACGAGCAGTACTTC.

The gene calls are TRBV7-3 and TRBJ2-1, with 11 bases identical to TRBD2. This CDR3 has 15 residues. With V trimmed by 4 bases and J by 4 bases, 3 bases remained unmatched. In germline, CDR1 is SGHTA, CDR2 FQGTGA. CDR3 loop: CASSSLAGGYNEQFF. The CDR3, as DNA: TGTGCCAGCAGCTCCCTAGCGGGGGGTTACAATGAGCAGTTCTTC. Together with reference TRBV7-3 and TRBJ2-1, the CDR3 gives the full variable domain: GAGVSQTPSNKVTEKGKYVELRCDPISGHTALYWYRQSLGQGPEFLIYFQGTGAADDSGLPNDRFFAVRPEGSVSTLKIQRTERGDSAVYLCASSSLAGGYNEQFFGPGTRLTVL.

This clone was counted once. The chain joins TRBV4-2 to TRBJ1-6; TRBD1 matches at 8 bases. The CDR3 length is 16 residues. J was trimmed by 6 bases and V by 1 base; bases with no gene match: 5. Germline loops: CDR1 LGHNA, CDR2 YNFKEQ. DNA of the CDR3: TGTGCCAGCAGCCAAGTTATGGGGACAGGTAATTCACCCCTCCACTTT. Protein: CASSQVMGTGNSPLHF.

CDR3 sequence (DNA): TGTGCCAGCAGCTCCCGACAGGGAGATACGCAGTATTTT. Translation gives CASSSRQGDTQYF. The V and J genes are TRBV7-3 and TRBJ2-3; 7 bases are shared with TRBD1. The junction had 3 bases not matched to a gene; V was cut back by 4 bases and J by 5 bases. This CDR3 comprises 13 residues. Germline V gene lookup returns CDR1 SGHTA and CDR2 FQGTGA.